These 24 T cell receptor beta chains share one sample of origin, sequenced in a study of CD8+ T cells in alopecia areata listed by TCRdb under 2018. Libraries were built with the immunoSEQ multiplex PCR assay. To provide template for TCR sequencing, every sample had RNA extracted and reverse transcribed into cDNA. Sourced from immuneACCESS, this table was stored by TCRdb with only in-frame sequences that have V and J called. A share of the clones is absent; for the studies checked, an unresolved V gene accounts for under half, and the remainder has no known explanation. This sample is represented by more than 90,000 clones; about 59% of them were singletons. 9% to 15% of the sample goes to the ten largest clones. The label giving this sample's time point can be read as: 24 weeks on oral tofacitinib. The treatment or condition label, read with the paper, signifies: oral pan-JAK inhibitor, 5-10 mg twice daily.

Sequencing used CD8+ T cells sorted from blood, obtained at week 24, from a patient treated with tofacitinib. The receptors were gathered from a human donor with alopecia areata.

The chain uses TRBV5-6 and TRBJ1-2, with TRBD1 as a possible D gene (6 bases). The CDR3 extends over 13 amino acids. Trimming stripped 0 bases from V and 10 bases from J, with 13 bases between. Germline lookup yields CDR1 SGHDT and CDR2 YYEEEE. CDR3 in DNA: TGTGCCAGCAGCTTGGGGGACATCCCCGTCTACACCTTC. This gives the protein CASSLGDIPVYTF.

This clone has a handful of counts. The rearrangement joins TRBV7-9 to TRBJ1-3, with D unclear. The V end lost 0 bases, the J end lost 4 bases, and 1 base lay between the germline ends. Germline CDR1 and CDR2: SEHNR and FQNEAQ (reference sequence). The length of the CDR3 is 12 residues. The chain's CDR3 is CASSLAGNTIYF. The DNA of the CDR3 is TGTGCCAGCAGCTTAGCCGGAAACACCATATATTTT.

Written as DNA, the CDR3 is TGTGCCAGCAGCTCCCGGGACCCAAGGGTCGCCAACGTCCTGACTTTC. As protein: CASSSRDPRVANVLTF. The chain carries TRBV7-4 and TRBJ2-6; D may correspond to TRBD1 or TRBD2 (5 bases each). Trimming removed 4 bases from V and 7 bases from J, with 17 bases in between. CDR1 SGHVT and CDR2 SQSDAQ come from the germline V gene. The CDR3 spans 16 residues. The full variable domain, rest sourced from reference TRBV7-4 and TRBJ2-6, is GAGVSQSPRYKVAKRGRDVALRCDSISGHVTLYWYRQTLGQGSEVLTYSQSDAQRDKSGRPSGRFSAERPERSVSTLKIQRTEQGDSAVYLCASSSRDPRVANVLTFGAGSRLTVL.

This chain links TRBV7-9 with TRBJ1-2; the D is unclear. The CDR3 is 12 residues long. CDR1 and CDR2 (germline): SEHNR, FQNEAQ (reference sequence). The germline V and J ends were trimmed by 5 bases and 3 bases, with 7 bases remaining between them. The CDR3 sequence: CASSTGDYGYTF. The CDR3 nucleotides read TGTGCCAGCAGCACGGGAGACTATGGCTACACCTTC.

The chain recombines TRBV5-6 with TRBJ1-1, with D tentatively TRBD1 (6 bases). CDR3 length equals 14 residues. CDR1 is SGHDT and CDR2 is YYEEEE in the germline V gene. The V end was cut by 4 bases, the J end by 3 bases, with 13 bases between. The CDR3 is CASSPGGLYTEAFF. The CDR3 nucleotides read TGTGCCAGCAGCCCCGGGGGGCTGTACACTGAAGCTTTCTTT.

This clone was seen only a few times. The CDR3, as DNA: TGCAGCGTTCAGGGGCCGAGCTCCTACAATGAGCAGTTCTTC. Its protein product is CSVQGPSSYNEQFF. The V call is TRBV29-1, the J call TRBJ2-1, with a possible D match to TRBD1 (6 bases). Germline assignment: CDR1 SQVTM and CDR2 ANQGSEA. The V end lost 5 bases, the J end lost 0 bases, and 11 bases lay between the germline ends. The CDR3 spans 14 residues.

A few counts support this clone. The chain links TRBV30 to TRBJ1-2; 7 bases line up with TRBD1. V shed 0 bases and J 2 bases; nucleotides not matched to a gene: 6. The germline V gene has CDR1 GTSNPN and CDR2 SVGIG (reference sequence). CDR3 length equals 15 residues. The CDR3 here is CAWSVGQAENYGYTF. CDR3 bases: TGTGCCTGGAGTGTCGGACAGGCGGAGAACTATGGCTACACCTTC.

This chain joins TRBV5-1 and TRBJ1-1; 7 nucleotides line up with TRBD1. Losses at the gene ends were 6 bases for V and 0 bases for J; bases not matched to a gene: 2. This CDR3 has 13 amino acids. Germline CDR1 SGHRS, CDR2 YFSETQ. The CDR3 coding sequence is TGCGCCAGCATGGGACAGATGAACACTGAAGCTTTCTTT. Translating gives CASMGQMNTEAFF.

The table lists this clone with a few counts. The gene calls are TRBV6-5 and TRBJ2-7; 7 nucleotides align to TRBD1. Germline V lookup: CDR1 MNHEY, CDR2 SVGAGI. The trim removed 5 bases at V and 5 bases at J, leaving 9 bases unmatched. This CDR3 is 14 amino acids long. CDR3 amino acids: CASSEADRVDEQYF. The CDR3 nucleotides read TGTGCCAGCAGTGAGGCAGACAGGGTGGACGAGCAGTACTTC.

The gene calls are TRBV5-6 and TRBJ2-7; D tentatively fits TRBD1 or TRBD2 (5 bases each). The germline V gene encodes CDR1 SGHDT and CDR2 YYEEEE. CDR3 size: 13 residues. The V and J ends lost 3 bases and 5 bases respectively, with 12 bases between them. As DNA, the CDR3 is TGTGCCAGCAGCTGGGACCGGGGCGACGAGCAGTACTTC. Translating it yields CASSWDRGDEQYF.

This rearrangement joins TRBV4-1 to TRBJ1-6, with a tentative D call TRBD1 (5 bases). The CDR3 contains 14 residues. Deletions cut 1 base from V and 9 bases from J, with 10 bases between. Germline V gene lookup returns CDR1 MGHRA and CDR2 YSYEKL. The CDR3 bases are TGCGCCAGCAGCCAAGCCGGGGGGGGTTCACCCCTCCACTTT. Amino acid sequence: CASSQAGGGSPLHF.

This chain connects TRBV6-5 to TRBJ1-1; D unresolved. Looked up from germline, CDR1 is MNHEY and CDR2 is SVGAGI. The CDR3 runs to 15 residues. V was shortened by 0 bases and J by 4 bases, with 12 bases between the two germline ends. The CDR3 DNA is TGTGCCAGCAGTTACTCGAGAGGGTTGAGCACTGAAGCTTTCTTT. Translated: CASSYSRGLSTEAFF.

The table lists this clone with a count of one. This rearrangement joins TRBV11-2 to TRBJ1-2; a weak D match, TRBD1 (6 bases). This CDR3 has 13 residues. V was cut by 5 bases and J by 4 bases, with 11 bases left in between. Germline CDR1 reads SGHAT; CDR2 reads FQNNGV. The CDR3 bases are TGTGCCAGCAGCCCTCAGGGGAGCTATGGCTACACCTTC. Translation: CASSPQGSYGYTF. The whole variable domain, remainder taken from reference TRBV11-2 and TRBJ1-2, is EAGVAQSPRYKIIEKRQSVAFWCNPISGHATLYWYQQILGQGPKLLIQFQNNGVVDDSQLPKDRFSAERLKGVDSTLKIQPAKLEDSAVYLCASSPQGSYGYTFGSGTRLTVV.

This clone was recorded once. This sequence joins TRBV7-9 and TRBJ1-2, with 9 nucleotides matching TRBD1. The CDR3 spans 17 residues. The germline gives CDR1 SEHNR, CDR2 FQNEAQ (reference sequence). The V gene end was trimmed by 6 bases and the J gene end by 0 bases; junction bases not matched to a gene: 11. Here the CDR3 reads CASRSTGGAEPNYGYTF. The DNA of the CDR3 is TGTGCCAGCAGAAGCACAGGGGGCGCCGAGCCTAACTATGGCTACACCTTC.

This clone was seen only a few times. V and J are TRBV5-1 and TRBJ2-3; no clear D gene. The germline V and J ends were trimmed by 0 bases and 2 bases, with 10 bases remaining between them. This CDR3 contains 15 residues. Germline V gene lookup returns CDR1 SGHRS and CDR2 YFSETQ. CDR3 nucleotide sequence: TGCGCCAGCAGCTTGGAGATAGTCACCACAGATACGCAGTATTTT. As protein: CASSLEIVTTDTQYF.

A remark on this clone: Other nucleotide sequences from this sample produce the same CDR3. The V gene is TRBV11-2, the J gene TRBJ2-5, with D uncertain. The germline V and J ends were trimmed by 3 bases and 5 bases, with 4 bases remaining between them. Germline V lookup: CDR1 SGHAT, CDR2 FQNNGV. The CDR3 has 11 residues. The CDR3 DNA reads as TGTGCCAGCAGCTTGGTGGAGACCCAGTACTTC. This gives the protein CASSLVETQYF.

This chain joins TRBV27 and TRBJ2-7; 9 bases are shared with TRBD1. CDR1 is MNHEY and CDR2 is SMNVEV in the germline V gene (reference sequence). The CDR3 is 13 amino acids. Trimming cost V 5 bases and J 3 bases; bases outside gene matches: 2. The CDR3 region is CASSGQGYYEQYF. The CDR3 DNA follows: TGTGCCAGCAGTGGACAGGGGTACTACGAGCAGTACTTC.

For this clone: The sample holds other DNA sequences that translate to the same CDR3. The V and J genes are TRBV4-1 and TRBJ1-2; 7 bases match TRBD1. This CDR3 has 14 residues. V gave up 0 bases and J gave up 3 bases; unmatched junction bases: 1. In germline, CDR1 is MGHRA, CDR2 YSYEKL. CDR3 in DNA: TGCGCCAGCAGCCAAGACAGGGGGGACTATGGCTACACCTTC. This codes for CASSQDRGDYGYTF.

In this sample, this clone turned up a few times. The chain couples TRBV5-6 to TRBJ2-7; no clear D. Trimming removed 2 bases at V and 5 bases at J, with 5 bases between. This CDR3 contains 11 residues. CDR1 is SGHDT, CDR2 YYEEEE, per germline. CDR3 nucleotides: TGTGCCAGCAGCTTTTCCCACGAGCAGTACTTC. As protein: CASSFSHEQYF. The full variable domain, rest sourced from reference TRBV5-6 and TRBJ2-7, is DAGVTQSPTHLIKTRGQQVTLRCSPKSGHDTVSWYQQALGQGPQFIFQYYEEEERQRGNFPDRFSGHQFPNYSSELNVNALLLGDSALYLCASSFSHEQYFGPGTRLTVT.

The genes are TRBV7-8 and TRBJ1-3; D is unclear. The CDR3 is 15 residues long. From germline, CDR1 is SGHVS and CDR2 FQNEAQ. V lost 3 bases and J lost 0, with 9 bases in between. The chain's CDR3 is CASSLDGSSGNTIYF. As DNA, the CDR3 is TGTGCCAGCAGCTTGGACGGGAGCTCTGGAAACACCATATATTTT.

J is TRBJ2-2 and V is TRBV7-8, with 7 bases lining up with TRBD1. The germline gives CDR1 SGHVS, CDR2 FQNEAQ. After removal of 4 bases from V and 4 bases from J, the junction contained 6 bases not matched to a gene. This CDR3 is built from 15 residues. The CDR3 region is CASSSGQDGTGELFF. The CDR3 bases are TGTGCCAGCAGCTCCGGACAGGACGGCACCGGGGAGCTGTTTTTT.

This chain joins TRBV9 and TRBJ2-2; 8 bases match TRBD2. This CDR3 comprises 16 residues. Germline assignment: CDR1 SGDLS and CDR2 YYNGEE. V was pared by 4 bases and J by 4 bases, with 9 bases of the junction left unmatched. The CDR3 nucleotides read TGTGCCAGCAGCTTCAGCGGGGGCCCGGGCACCGGGGAGCTGTTTTTT. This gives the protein CASSFSGGPGTGELFF. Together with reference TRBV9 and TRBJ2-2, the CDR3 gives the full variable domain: DSGVTQTPKHLITATGQRVTLRCSPRSGDLSVYWYQQSLDQGLQFLIQYYNGEERAKGNILERFSAQQFPDLHSELNLSSLELGDSALYFCASSFSGGPGTGELFFGEGSRLTVL.

Here the CDR3 DNA reads TGTGCCAGCAGCTTAACTGAAAAACTGTTTTTT. Amino acid sequence: CASSLTEKLFF. The chain uses TRBV7-8 and TRBJ1-4; D remains unclear. CDR1 and CDR2 (germline): SGHVS, FQNEAQ. The CDR3 consists of 11 residues. Trimming shortened V by 2 bases and J by 7 bases, and 2 bases separated the two germline ends.

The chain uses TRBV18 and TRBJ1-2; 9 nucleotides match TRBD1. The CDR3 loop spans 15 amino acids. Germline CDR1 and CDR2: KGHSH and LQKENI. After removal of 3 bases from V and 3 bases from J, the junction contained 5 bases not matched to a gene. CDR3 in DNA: TGTGCCAGCTCACCTCCCGGGACAGGGTACTATGGCTACACCTTC. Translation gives CASSPPGTGYYGYTF.